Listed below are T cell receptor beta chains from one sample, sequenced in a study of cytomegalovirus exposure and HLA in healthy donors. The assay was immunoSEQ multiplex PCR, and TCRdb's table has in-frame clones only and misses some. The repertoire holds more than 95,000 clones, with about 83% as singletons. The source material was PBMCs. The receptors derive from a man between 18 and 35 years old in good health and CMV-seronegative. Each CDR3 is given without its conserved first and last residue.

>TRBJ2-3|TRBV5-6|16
ASSSRLAGGPKTDTQY
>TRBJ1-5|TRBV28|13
ASMRQGNINQPQH
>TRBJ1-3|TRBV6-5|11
ASSADSGNTIY
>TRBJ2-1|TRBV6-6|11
ASRGTTYNEQF
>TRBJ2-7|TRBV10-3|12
AIRGRQGGYEQY
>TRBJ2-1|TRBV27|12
ASSLATADNEQF
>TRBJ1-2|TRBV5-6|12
ASSGTGKEYGYT
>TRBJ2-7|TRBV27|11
ASSETSGYEQY
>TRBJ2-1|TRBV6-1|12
ASRRTGGLNEQF
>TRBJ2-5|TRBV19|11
ASSRDDRGARY
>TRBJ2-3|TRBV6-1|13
ASSVAGGTPDTQY
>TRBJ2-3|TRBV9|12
ASSVGGLTYTQY
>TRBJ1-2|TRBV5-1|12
AGSFPGQGGGYT
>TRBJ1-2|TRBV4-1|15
ASSPVSTGQGHVGYT
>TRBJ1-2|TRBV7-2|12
ASSPEWQGRGYT
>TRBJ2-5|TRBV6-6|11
ASSYGEQETQY
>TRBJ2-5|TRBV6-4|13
ASSPGQAHQETQY
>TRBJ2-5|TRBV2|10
ASSIRLETQY
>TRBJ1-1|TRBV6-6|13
ASSYSKGGLTEAF
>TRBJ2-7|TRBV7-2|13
ASSLLSGESYEQY
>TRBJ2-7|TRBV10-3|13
AISLGTSGSYEQY
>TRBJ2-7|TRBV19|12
ASRDTVARDEQY
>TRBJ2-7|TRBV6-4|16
ASSYSYSSGQENYEQY
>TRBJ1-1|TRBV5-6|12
ASSRLPENTEAF
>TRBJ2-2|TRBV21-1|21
ASSKGSVVEQGVSGRRTGELF
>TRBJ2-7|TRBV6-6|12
ASSLSSGGYEQY
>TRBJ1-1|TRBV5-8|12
ASSSRQGFTEAF
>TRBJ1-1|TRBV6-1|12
ASTGGGGRTEAF
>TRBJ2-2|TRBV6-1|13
ASKPQAANTGELF
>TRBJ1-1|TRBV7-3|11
ASSLTGDTEAF
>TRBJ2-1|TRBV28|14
ASSARGTGPYNEQF
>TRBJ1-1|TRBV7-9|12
ASSFVQTNTEAF
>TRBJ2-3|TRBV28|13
ASSWGTSDTDTQY
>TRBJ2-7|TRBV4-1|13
ASRQTGGSYYEQY
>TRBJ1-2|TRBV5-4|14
ASSLFSPGANYGYT
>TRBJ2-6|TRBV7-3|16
ASSLGPGVNSGANVLT
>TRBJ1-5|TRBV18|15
ASSPYITGARNQPQH
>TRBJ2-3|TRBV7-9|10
ASSQQGDTQY
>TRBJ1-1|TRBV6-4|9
ASSDSGGAF
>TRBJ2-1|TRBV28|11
ASSLSPYNEQF
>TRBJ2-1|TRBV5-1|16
ASSLGGTSGSSYNEQF
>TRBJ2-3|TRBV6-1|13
ASRRTSGIGDTQY
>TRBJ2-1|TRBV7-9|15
ASSFPKREGPYNEQF
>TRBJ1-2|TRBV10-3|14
AISESKGQGLYGYT
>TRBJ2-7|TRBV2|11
ASLIGLGGEQY
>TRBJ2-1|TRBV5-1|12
ASSLGQGGYEQF
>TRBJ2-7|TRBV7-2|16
ASSRQGLAGGTSYEQY
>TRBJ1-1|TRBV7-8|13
ASSARQGANTEAF
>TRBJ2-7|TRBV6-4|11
ASSVEGGYEQY
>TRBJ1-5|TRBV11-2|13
ASSSTGGRNQPQH
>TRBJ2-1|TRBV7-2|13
ASSLELAGGNEQF
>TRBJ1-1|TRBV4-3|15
ASSHPLGRNRGTEAF
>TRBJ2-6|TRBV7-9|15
ASSQQLLASGANVLT